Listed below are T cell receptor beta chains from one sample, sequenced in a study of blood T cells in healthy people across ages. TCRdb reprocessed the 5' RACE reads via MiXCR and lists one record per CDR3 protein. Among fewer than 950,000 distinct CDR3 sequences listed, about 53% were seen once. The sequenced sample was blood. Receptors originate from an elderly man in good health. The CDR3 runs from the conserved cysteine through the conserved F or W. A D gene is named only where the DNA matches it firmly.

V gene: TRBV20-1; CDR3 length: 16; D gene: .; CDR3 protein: CSARDSGASSYNEQFF
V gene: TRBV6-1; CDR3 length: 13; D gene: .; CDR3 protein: CASSEVSTYEQYF
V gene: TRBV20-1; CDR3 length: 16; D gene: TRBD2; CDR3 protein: CSAGPGGRVTGETQYF
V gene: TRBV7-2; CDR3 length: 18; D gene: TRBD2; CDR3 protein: CASSLVIAGGPRDNEQFF
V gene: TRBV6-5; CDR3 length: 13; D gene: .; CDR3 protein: CASNGPGAETQYF
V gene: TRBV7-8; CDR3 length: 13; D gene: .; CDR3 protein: CASSLITGLDKFF
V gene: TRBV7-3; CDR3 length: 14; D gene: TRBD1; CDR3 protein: CASSDRGPGETQYF
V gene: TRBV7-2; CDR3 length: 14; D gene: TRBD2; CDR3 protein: CASSPGLAGVEQYF
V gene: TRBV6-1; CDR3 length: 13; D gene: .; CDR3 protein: CASKTRWGYGYTF
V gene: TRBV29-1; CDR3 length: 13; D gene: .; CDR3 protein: CSVEFRAGQPQHF
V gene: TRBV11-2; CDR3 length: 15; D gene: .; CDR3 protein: CASSPNMGANYGYTF
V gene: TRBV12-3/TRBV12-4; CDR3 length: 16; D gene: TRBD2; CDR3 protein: CASSLDLGGRAHEQYF
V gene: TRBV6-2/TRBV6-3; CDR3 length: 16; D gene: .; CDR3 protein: CASSYPLGRTYNEQYF
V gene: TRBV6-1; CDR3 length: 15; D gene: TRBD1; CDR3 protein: CASSGGQGRMETQYF
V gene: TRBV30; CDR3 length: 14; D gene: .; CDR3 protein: CAWSRKAPNTEAFF
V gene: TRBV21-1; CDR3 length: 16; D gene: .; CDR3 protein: CASSKGGLAGTDTQYF
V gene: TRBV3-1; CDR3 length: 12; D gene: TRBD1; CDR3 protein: CASSHPRDRLFF
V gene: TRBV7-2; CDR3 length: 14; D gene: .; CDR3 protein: CASRQGSSYNEQFF
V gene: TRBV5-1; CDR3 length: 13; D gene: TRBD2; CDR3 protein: CASQTSGTGELFF
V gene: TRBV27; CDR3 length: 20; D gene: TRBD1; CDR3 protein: CASSLSGIPTGGSSYNEQFF
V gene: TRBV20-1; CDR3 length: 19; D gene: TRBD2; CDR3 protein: CSATKGLAGVRPGSDEQFF
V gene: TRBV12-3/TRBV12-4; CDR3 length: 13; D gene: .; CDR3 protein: CASSSTANSPLHF
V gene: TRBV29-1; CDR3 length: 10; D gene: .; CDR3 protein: CSVQQETQYF
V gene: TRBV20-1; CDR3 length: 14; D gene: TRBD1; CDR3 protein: CSASPDRDNQPQHF
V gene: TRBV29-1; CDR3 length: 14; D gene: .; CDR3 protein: CSVKGAGSSYEQYF
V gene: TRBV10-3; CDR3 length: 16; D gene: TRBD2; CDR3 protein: CAISAQTSGSYNEQFF
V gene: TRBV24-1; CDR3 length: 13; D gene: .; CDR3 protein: CATSDYGVTGYTF
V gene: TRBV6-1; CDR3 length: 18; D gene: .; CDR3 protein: CASSEAPTSRVSYNEQFF
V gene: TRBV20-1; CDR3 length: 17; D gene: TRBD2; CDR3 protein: CSAISLAGSGAKNIQYF
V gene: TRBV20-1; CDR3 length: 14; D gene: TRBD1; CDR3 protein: CSASTGDGNSPLYF
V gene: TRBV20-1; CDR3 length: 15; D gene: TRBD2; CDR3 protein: CSASTAGGRGNTQYF
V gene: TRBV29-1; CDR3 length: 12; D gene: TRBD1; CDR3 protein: CSVGRGPYEQYF
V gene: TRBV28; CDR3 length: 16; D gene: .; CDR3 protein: CASRRGRKSSYNEQFF
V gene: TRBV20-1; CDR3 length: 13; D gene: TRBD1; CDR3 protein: CSARGPGTGFKYF
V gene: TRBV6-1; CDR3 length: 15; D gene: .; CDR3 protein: CASSGWGLGTGEQFF
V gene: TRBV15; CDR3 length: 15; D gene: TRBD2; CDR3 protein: CATSREGRGYNEQFF
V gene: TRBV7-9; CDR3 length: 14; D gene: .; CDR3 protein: CASSLGTISYEQYF
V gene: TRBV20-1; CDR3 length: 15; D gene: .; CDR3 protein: CSARAPVRSLYEQYF
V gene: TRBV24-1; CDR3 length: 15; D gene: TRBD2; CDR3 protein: CATSAGGVVYNEQYF
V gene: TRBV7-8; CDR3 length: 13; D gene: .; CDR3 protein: CASSQQLNEGYTF
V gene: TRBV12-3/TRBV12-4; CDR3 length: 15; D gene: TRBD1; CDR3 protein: CASSLVGTGNYGYTF
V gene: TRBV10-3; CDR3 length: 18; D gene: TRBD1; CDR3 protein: CAISESPGGRRSSYEQYF
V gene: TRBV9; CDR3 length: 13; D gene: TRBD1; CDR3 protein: CASSPTGFHGYTF
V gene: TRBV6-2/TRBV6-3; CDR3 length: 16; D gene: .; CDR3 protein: CASTEVGALSTDTQYF
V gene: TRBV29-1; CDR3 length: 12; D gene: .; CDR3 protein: CSVKEGLAEQYF
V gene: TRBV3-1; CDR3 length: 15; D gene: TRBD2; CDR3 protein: CASSQVTSGRPMAYF
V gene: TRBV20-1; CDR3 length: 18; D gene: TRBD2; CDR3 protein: CSARGGWGSGRSSYEQYF
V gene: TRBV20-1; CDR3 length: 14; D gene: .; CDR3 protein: CSARVPTKTYEQYF
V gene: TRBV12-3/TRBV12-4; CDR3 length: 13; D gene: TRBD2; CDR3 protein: CASSWTSRETQYF
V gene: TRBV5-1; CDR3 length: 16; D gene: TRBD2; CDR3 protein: CASRSLAGGYQETQYF
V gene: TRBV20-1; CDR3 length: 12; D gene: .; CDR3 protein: CSAIGTEETQYF
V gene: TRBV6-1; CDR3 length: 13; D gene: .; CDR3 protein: CASSPYRQETQYF
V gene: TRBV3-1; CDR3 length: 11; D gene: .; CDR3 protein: CASSNDYGYTF